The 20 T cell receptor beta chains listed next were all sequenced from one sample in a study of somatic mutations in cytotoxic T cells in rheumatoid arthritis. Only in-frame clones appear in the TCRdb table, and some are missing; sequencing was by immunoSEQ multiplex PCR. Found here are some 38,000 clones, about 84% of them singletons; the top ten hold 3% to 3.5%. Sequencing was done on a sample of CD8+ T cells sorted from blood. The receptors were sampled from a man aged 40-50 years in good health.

The CDR3 DNA is TGCGCCAGCAGCCAAGATCGAGCCGGGAGTAATGAAAAACTGTTTTTT. Translating it yields CASSQDRAGSNEKLFF. The chain recombines TRBV4-3 with TRBJ1-4; D is undetermined. V was trimmed by 0 bases and J by 4 bases, leaving 12 bases between them. This CDR3 is 16 amino acids long. Germline-derived CDR1 and CDR2 are LGHNA and YSLEER.

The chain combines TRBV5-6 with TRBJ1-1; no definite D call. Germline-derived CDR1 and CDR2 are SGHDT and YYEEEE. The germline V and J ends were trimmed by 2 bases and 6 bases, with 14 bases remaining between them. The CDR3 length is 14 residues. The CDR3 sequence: CASSFGPGNAEAFF. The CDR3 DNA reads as TGTGCCAGCAGCTTTGGACCCGGAAATGCTGAAGCTTTCTTT.

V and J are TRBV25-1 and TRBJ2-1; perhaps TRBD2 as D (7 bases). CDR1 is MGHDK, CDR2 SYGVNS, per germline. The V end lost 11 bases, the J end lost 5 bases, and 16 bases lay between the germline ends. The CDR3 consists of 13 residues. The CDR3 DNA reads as TGTGCCGTCCGGGGGGCTGGAAACAATGAGCAGTTCTTC. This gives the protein CAVRGAGNNEQFF. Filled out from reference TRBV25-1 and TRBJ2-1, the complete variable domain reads EADIYQTPRYLVIGTGKKITLECSQTMGHDKMYWYQQDPGMELHLIHYSYGVNSTEKGDLSSESTVSRIRTEHFPLTLESARPSHTSQYLCAVRGAGNNEQFFGPGTRLTVL.

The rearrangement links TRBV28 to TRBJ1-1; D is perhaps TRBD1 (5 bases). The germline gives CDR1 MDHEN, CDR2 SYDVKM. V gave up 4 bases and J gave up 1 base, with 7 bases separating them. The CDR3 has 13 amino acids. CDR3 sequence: CASSSGENTEAFF. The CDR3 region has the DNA TGTGCCAGCAGTTCGGGGGAGAACACTGAAGCTTTCTTT.

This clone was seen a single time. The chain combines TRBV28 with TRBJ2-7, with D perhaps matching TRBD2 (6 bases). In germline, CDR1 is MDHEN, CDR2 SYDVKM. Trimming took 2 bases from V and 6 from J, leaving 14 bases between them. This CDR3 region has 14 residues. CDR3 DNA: TGTGCCAGCAGTTTAGGAGGGGCCCCCGGCGAGCAGTACTTC. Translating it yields CASSLGGAPGEQYF.

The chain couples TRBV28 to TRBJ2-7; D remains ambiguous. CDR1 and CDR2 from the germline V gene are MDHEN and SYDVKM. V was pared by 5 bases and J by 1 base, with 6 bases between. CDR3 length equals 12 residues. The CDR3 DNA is TGTGCCAGCAGTCCCGGATCCTACGAGCAGTACTTC. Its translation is CASSPGSYEQYF.

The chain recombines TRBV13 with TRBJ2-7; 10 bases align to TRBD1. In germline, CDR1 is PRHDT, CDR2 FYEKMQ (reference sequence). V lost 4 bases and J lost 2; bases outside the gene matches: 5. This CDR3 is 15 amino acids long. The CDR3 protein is CASSSGQGYPYEQYF. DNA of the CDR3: TGTGCCAGCAGCTCGGGACAGGGGTATCCCTACGAGCAGTACTTC.

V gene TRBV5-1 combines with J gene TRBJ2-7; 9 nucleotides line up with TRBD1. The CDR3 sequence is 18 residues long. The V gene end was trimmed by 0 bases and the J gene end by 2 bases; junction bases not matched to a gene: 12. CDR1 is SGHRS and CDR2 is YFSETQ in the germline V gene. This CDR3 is CASSLGPRDRAPTYEQYF. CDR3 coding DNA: TGCGCCAGCAGCTTGGGGCCCCGGGACAGGGCCCCTACCTACGAGCAGTACTTC. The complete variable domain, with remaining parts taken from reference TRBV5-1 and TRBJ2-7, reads KAGVTQTPRYLIKTRGQQVTLSCSPISGHRSVSWYQQTPGQGLQFLFEYFSETQRNKGNFPGRFSGRQFSNSRSEMNVSTLELGDSALYLCASSLGPRDRAPTYEQYFGPGTRLTVT.

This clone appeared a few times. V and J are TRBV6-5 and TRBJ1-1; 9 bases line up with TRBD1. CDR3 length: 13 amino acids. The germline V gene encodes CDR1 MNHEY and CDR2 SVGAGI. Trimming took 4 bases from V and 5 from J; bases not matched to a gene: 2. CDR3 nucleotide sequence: TGTGCCAGCAGTTCCGGACAGGGGACTGAAGCTTTCTTT. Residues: CASSSGQGTEAFF.

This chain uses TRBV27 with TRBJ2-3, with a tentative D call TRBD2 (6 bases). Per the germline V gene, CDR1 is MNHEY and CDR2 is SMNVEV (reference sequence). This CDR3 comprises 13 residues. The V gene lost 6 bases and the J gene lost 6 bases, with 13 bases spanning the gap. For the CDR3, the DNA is TGTGCCAGCAGGACTAGAGGTACCGATACGCAGTATTTT. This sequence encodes CASRTRGTDTQYF.

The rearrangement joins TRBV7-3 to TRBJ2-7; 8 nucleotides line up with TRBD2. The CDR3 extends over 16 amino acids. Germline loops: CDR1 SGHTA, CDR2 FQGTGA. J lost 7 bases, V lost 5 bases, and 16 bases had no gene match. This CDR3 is CASSPQESGSRWEQYF. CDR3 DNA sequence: TGTGCCAGCAGCCCACAAGAAAGCGGGAGTCGTTGGGAGCAGTACTTC.

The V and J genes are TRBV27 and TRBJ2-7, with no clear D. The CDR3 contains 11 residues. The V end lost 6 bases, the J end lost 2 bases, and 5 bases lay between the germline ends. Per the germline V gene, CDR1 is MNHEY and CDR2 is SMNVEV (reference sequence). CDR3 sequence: CASRGPYEQYF. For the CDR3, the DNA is TGTGCCAGCAGGGGTCCCTACGAGCAGTACTTC.

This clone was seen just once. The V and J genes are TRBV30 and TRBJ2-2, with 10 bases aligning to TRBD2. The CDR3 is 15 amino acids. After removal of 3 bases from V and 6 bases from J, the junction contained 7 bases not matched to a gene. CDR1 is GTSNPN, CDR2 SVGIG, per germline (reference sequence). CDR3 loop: CAWRSAGGEAGELFF. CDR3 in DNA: TGTGCCTGGAGATCAGCGGGAGGGGAGGCCGGGGAGCTGTTTTTT.

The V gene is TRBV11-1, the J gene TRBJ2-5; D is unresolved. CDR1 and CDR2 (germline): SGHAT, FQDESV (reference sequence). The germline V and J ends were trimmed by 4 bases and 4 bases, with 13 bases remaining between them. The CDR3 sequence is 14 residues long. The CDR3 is CASSSRELGETQYF. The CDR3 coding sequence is TGTGCCAGCAGCTCTAGGGAATTGGGAGAGACCCAGTACTTC.

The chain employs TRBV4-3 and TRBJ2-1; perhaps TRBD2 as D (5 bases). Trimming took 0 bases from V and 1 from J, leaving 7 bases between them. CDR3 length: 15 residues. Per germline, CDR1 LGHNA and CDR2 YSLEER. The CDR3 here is CASSQDGGSYNEQFF. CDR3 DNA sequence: TGCGCCAGCAGCCAAGATGGCGGGTCCTACAATGAGCAGTTCTTC.

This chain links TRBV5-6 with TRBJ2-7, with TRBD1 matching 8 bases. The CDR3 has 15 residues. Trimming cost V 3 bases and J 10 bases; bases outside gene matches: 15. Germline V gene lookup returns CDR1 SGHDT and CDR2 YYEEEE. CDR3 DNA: TGTGCCAGCAGCTCGGCAACAGGGGGGAAAGACGTCCAGTACTTC. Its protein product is CASSSATGGKDVQYF.

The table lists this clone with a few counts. The CDR3 region is CASSEDIYGYTF. CDR3 bases: TGTGCCAGCAGTGAGGACATCTATGGCTACACCTTC. J is TRBJ1-2 and V is TRBV25-1, with D possibly matching TRBD1 (5 bases). Germline V gives CDR1 MGHDK, CDR2 SYGVNS. The CDR3 has 12 residues. Trimming took 3 bases from V and 4 from J, leaving 6 bases between them.

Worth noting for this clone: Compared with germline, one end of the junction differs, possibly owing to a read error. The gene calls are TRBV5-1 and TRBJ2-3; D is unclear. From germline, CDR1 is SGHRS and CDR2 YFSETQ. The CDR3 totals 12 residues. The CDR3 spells CAIPPWNSHMDF. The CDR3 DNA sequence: TGCGCCATCCCTCCATGGAACTCCCACATGGATTTT.

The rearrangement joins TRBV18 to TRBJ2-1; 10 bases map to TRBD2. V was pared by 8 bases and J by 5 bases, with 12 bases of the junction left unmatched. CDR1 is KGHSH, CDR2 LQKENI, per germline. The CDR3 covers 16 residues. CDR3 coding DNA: TGTGCCAGCCCGCCCGCCGGGACTAGCGCCAACAATGAGCAGTTCTTC. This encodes CASPPAGTSANNEQFF.

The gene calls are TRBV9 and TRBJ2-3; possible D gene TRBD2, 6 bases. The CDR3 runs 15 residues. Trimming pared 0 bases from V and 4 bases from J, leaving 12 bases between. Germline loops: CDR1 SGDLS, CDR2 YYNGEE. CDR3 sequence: CASSVGGTWADTQYF. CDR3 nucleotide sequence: TGTGCCAGCAGCGTAGGCGGGACTTGGGCAGATACGCAGTATTTT.